The sequence of this TCR beta chain was determined in a study of CD8 T cells in Susac syndrome. Reverse transcription of 0.5 to 1 ug RNA was performed with random hexamers. TCRdb re-called the immunoSEQ multiplex PCR reads through MiXCR, storing one row per CDR3 protein. The sample records around 130,000 distinct CDR3 sequences, roughly 80% being singletons. Through negative isolation, CD4+ and CD8+ T cells were obtained, while TEMRA cells were enriched using FACS. With V trimmed by 5 bases and J by 5 bases, 12 bases remained unmatched. This CDR3 comprises 16 residues. Germline lookup yields CDR1 LNHDA and CDR2 SQIVND (reference sequence).

The sample comprised CD8+ T cells from PBMCs. This TCR came from a human donor with multiple sclerosis. This chain connects TRBV19 to TRBJ2-1; the match to TRBD2 covers 7 bases. CDR3 coding DNA: TGTGCCAGTAGTCCCCCACGGGGGGAGCAGGACAATGAGCAGTTCTTC. As protein: CASSPPRGEQDNEQFF.